This T cell receptor beta chain was found in a study of blood T cell repertoires in COVID-19. Study at large: From the United States, Italy and Spain came samples of acute and convalescent COVID-19. The cDNA or gDNA used as material had been derived from T cells, B-cell-depleted T cells, or PBMCs.

In the original workflow: Cell counts per sample came from amplifying reference gene primers. The assay was immunoSEQ multiplex PCR, and TCRdb's table has in-frame clones only and misses some. That table gives V, J and clone size, and the DNA gave D and trimming. The sample records 60,000 to 70,000 clones, around four fifths being singletons. The germline V gene has CDR1 SGHDN and CDR2 FVKESK. V gave up 3 bases and J gave up 5 bases; unmatched junction bases: 3. CDR3 length equals 14 residues. This clonotype originated in a human donor in a cohort sampled during active COVID-19. This sequence joins TRBV14 and TRBJ2-2; 7 positions match TRBD2. Specimen: peripheral blood. The CDR3 coding sequence is TGTGCCAGCAGCCAGCGGGGGAGAACCGGGGAGCTGTTTTTT. As protein: CASSQRGRTGELFF.